Below, one T cell receptor (beta chain) is given with its context. Sequencing used immunoSEQ multiplex PCR; TCRdb keeps in-frame clones, though not all of them. In the table there are about 180,000 clones, roughly 91% of which are singletons. The data derive from a study of T cell responses to AZD1222 COVID-19 vaccine. Trimming at V came to 4 bases and at J to 4 bases, leaving 5 bases not matched to a gene. The CDR3 covers 16 residues. Germline assignment: CDR1 SGHTA and CDR2 FQGNSA. The sequence was collected from an adult who received the MenACWY meningococcal vaccine as a control. The sequencing used peripheral blood, collected 28 days after the second dose of the MenACWY control vaccine. V gene TRBV7-2 combines with J gene TRBJ2-2, with TRBD1 matching 11 bases. The CDR3 loop is CASSSRTGGVTGELFF. CDR3 DNA: TGTGCCAGCAGCTCCCGGACAGGGGGCGTCACCGGGGAGCTGTTTTTT. The variable domain in full, with the rest retrieved from reference TRBV7-2 and TRBJ2-2, is GAGVSQSPSNKVTEKGKDVELRCDPISGHTALYWYRQSLGQGLEFLIYFQGNSAPDKSGLPSDRFSAERTGGSVSTLTIQRTQQEDSAVYLCASSSRTGGVTGELFFGEGSRLTVL.